The T cell receptor beta chain described here comes from a study of blood T cell repertoires in COVID-19. Study as a whole: The United States, Italy and Spain provided the acute and convalescent COVID-19 samples. T cells, B-cell-depleted T cells, or PBMCs provided the cDNA or gDNA that served as material.

Authors' analysis steps: Reference gene primer amplification in the assay estimated nucleated cell counts. Here immunoSEQ multiplex PCR was the method, and the copy in TCRdb shows in-frame clones only, minus some. V, J and clone size are taken as reported in that table, and D and trimming were inferred from the DNA itself. The sample records about 100,000 clones, approximately 90% being singletons. The receptor comes from a man aged 45-65 years with acute or convalescent COVID-19. Sequenced sample: peripheral blood.

The CDR3 loop reads CASSPLAGVANTGELFF. The CDR3 DNA is TGTGCCAGCTCACCACTAGCGGGAGTGGCGAACACCGGGGAGCTGTTTTTT. The chain carries TRBV18 and TRBJ2-2; TRBD2 agrees at 9 bases. CDR1 KGHSH and CDR2 LQKENI come from the germline V gene. The length of the CDR3 is 17 residues. The junction had 3 bases not matched to a gene; V was cut back by 1 base and J by 0 bases. The full variable domain, rest sourced from reference TRBV18 and TRBJ2-2, is NAGVMQNPRHLVRRRGQEARLRCSPMKGHSHVYWYRQLPEEGLKFMVYLQKENIIDESGMPKERFSAEFPKEGPSILRIQQVVRGDSAAYFCASSPLAGVANTGELFFGEGSRLTVL.